Reported below is one T cell receptor beta chain. Its target is not known. CDR1 and CDR2 (germline): LNHDA, SQIVND (reference sequence). Germline trimming cut 5 bases from V and 0 bases from J; bases unmatched to any gene: 5. The CDR3 spans 15 residues. The sample comes from a study of shared clonotypes between healthy human individuals. Study-wide context: Aged 18 to 49, the donors were a couple of women and a few men.

The data were produced by immunoSEQ multiplex PCR, yet TCRdb's version contains in-frame clones alone and is incomplete. Of over 700,000 clones listed, over 55% were seen once; the top ten hold under 2%. Partitioning of CD4+ cells yielded a CD45RA+ naive subset and a CD45RA-negative memory subset. Findings and caveats of the study: Richness estimates generally favored naive over memory subsets. The study sampled only blood, and tissue repertoires likely differ.

Sequenced material: memory CD4+ T cells sorted from blood. The subset was: CD45RA-negative fraction. The chain carries TRBV19 and TRBJ2-3; 7 bases align to TRBD2. The sequence was obtained from a woman in her 30s in good health. CDR3 bases: TGTGCCAGTAGTTTGGGAGGGGCCAGCACAGATACGCAGTATTTT. Protein sequence: CASSLGGASTDTQYF.